This TCR beta chain was retrieved from a study of regulatory T cells in long-lasting Graves disease. Study findings and constraints: Those with persistent disease had in common more public clonotypes (about 2,500) than new patients (around 910). Analyses excluded thyroid tissue, covering peripheral blood alone.

Time point in this sample: newly diagnosed GD, antithyroid drugs for less than 3 months. PBMC RNA served as the TCR library source. To note about this clonotype: The antigen is undetermined.

Construction of TCR beta libraries relied on iRepertoire HTBI primers and on Arm-PCR targeting CDR3 regions. TCRdb reprocessed the multiplex PCR reads with MiXCR, giving one entry per CDR3 protein. The data contain about 530,000 distinct CDR3 sequences, roughly a sixth of them singletons. The sample also formed part of further work on T cells in Graves' hyperthyroidism and ophthalmopathy. This second study says: In the blood, most expanded thyroid clonotypes above 0.001 appeared as well.

The origin of this receptor is a woman aged 35-60 years with Graves disease. The specimen comprised peripheral blood mononuclear cells (PBMCs), sampled at new diagnosis, from a patient treated with antithyroid drugs.

The CDR3 protein is CSVVVAVSGTEAFF. The CDR3 coding sequence is TGCAGCGTTGTAGTGGCAGTCTCGGGGACTGAAGCTTTCTTT. V gene TRBV29-1 combines with J gene TRBJ1-1, with D unclear. Per germline, CDR1 SQVTM and CDR2 ANQGSEA. The V and J ends lost 4 bases and 5 bases respectively, with 17 bases between them. This CDR3 is built from 14 residues.